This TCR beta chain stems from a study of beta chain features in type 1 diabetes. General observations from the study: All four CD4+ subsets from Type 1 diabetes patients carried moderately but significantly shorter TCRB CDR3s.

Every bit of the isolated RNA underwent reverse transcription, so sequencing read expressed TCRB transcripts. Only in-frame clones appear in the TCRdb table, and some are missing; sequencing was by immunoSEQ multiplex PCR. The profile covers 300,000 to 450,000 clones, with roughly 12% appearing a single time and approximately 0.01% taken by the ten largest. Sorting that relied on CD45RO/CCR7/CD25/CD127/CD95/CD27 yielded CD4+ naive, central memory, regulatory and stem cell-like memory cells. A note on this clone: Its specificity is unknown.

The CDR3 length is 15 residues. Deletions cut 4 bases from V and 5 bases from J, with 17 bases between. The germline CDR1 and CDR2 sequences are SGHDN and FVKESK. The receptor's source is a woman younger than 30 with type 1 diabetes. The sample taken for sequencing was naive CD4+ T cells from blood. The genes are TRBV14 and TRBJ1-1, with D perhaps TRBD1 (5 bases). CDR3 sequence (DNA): TGTGCCAGCAGCCTTGGCACCTCGGGGGTGACTGAAGCTTTCTTT. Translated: CASSLGTSGVTEAFF.